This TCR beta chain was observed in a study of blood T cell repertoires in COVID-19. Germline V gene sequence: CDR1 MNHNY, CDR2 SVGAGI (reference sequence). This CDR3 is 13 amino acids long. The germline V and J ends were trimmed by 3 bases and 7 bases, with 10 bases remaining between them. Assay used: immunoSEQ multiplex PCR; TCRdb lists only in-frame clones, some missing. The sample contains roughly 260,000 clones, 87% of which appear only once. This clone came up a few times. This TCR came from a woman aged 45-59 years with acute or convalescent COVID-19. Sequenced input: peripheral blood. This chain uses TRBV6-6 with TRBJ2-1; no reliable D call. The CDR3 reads CASSYWAPNEQFF. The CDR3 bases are TGTGCCAGCAGTTATTGGGCTCCGAATGAGCAGTTCTTC.